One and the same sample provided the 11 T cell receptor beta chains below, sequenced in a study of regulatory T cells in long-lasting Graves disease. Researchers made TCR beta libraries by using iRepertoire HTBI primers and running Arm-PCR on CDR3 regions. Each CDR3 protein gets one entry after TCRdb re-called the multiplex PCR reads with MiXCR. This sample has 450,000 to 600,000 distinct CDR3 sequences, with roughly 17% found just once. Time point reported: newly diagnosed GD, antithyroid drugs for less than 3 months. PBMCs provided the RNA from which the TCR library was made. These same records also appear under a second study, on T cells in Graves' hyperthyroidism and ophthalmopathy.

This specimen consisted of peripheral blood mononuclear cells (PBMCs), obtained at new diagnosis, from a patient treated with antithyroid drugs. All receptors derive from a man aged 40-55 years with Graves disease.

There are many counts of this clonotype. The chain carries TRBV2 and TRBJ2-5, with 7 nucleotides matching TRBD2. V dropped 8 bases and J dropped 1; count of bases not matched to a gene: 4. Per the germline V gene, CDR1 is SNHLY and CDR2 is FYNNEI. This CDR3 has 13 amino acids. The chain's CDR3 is CASGAGIQETQYF. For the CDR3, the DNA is TGTGCCAGCGGAGCGGGAATCCAAGAGACCCAGTACTTC.

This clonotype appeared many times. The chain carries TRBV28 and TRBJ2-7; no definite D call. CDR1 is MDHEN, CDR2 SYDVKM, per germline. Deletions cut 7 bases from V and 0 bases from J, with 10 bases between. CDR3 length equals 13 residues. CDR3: CASKTLFSYEQYF. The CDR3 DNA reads TGTGCCAGCAAGACGCTGTTCTCCTACGAGCAGTACTTC.

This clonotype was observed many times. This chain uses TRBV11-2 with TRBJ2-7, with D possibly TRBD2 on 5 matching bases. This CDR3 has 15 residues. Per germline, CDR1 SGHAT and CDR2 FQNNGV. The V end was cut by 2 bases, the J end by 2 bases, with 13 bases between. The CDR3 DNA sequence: TGTGCCAGCAGCTTATTCCCGGGGTCCACCTACGAGCAGTACTTC. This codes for CASSLFPGSTYEQYF.

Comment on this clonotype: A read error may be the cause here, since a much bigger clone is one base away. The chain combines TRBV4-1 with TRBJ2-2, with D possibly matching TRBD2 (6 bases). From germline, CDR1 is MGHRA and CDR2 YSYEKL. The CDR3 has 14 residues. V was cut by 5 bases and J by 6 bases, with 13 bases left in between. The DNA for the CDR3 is TGCGCCAGCAGCTTGGTTCCGGGGGCCGGGGAGCTGTTTTTT. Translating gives CASSLVPGAGELFF.

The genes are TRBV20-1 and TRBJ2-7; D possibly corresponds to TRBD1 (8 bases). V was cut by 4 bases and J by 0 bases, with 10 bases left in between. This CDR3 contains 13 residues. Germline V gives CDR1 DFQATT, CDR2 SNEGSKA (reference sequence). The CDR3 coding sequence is TGCAGTGCTAACAGGGGGGGCTCCTACGAGCAGTACTTC. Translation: CSANRGGSYEQYF.

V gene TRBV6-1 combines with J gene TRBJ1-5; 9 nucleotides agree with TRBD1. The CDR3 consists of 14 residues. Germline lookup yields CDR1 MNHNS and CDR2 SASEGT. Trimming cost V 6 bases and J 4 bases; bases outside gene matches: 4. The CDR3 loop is CASSGGQGNQPQHF. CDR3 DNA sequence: TGTGCCAGCAGCGGCGGACAGGGGAATCAGCCCCAGCATTTT.

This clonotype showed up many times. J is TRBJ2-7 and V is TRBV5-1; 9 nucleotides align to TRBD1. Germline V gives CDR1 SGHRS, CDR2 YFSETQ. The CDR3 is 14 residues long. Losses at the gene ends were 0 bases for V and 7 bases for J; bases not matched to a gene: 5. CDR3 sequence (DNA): TGCGCCAGCAGCTTGGGGGACAGGGAAGGGGAGCAGTACTTC. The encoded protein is CASSLGDREGEQYF.

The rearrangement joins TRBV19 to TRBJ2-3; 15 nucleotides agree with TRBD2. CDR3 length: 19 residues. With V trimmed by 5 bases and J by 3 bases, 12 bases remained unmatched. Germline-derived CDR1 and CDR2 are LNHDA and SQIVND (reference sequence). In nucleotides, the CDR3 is TGTGCCAGTAGTTTGGGACTAGCGGGAGGACGAGCTTGGACAGATACGCAGTATTTT. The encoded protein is CASSLGLAGGRAWTDTQYF.

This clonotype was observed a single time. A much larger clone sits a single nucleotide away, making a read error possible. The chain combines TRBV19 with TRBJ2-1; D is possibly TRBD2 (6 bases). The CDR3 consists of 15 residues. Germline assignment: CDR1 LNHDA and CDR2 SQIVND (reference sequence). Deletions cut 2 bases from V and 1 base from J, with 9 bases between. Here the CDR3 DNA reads TGTGCCAGTAGTATACGCGGGGTTTCCTACAATGAGCAGTTCTTC. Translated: CASSIRGVSYNEQFF.

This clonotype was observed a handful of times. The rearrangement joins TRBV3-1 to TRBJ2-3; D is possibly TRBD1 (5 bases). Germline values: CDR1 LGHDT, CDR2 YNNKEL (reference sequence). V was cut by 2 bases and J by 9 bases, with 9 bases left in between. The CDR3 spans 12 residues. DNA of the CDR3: TGTGCCAGCAGCCAACTAGGGGCCACGCAGTATTTT. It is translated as CASSQLGATQYF.

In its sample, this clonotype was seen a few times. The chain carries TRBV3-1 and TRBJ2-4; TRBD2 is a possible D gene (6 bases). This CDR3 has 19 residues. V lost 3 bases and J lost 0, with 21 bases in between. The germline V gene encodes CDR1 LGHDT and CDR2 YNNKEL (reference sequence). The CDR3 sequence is CASSQGTVPFSTAKNIQYF. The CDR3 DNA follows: TGTGCCAGCAGCCAGGGGACTGTTCCTTTCTCGACAGCCAAAAACATTCAGTACTTC.